These 28 T cell receptor beta chains came from one sample sequenced in a study of T cell changes during pregnancy in multiple sclerosis. The protocol was immunoSEQ multiplex PCR, while the TCRdb copy is restricted to in-frame clones and leaves out a portion. Of approximately 37,000 clones listed, 93% are singletons. Source: CD4+ T cells from peripheral blood mononuclear cells, taken in the third trimester of pregnancy. The receptors were sampled from a female donor with multiple sclerosis, enrolled in a pregnancy study.

The V call is TRBV7-9, the J call TRBJ2-2, with D possibly TRBD2 on 5 matching bases. Trimming shortened V by 1 base and J by 8 bases, and 11 bases separated the two germline ends. This CDR3 is built from 14 residues. Germline CDR1 SEHNR, CDR2 FQNEAQ (reference sequence). CDR3 region: CASSLVPGSGELFF. In DNA form, the CDR3 reads TGTGCCAGCAGCTTAGTTCCGGGGTCGGGGGAGCTGTTTTTT.

This clone was picked up one time. The chain recombines TRBV18 with TRBJ2-1; TRBD2 aligns across 14 bases. The CDR3 runs to 20 residues. Germline CDR1 is KGHSH and CDR2 is LQKENI. V gave up 6 bases and J gave up 0 bases; unmatched junction bases: 13. For the CDR3, the DNA is TGTGCCAGCTCTCTCGGACTAGCGGGGGGTTTAATAAGCTCCTACAATGAGCAGTTCTTC. This encodes CASSLGLAGGLISSYNEQFF.

V gene TRBV30 combines with J gene TRBJ2-7; 10 bases line up with TRBD1. The CDR3 sequence is 14 residues long. In germline, CDR1 is GTSNPN, CDR2 SVGIG (reference sequence). Trimming at V came to 5 bases and at J to 7 bases, leaving 11 bases not matched to a gene. The CDR3 DNA reads as TGTGCCTGGTCTCCCGGGACAGGGGCAAAGGAGCAGTACTTC. Amino acids: CAWSPGTGAKEQYF.

The chain couples TRBV28 to TRBJ2-1; TRBD2 matches at 11 bases. Germline V gene sequence: CDR1 MDHEN, CDR2 SYDVKM. The CDR3 is 16 residues long. With V trimmed by 4 bases and J by 4 bases, 6 bases remained unmatched. This chain's CDR3 is CASSSLRLAGYNEQFF. The DNA for the CDR3 is TGTGCCAGCAGTTCCCTTCGACTAGCGGGGTACAATGAGCAGTTCTTC. The whole variable domain, filled in from reference TRBV28 and TRBJ2-1, reads DVKVTQSSRYLVKRTGEKVFLECVQDMDHENMFWYRQDPGLGLRLIYFSYDVKMKEKGDIPEGYSVSREKKERFSLILESASTNQTSMYLCASSSLRLAGYNEQFFGPGTRLTVL.

This chain uses TRBV7-2 with TRBJ2-1; 8 bases are a match to TRBD2. The J segment lost 0 bases and the V segment lost 4 bases, leaving 5 bases of the junction unmatched. Per germline, CDR1 SGHTA and CDR2 FQGNSA. This CDR3 has 16 residues. The CDR3 sequence is CASSWISGNSYNEQFF. CDR3 DNA sequence: TGTGCCAGCAGCTGGATTAGCGGGAACTCCTACAATGAGCAGTTCTTC.

This clone was picked up a small number of times. This chain links TRBV2 with TRBJ1-6; 9 bases align to TRBD1. With V trimmed by 4 bases and J by 2 bases, 3 bases remained unmatched. CDR3 size: 16 residues. Germline lookup yields CDR1 SNHLY and CDR2 FYNNEI. The CDR3 DNA follows: TGTGCCAGCAGTGTAGGGACAGGGCCCTATAATTCACCCCTCCACTTT. Amino acids: CASSVGTGPYNSPLHF. Using reference TRBV2 and TRBJ1-6 for the parts outside the CDR3, the full variable domain is EPEVTQTPSHQVTQMGQEVILRCVPISNHLYFYWYRQILGQKVEFLVSFYNNEISEKSEIFDDQFSVERPDGSNFTLKIRSTKLEDSAMYFCASSVGTGPYNSPLHFGNGTRLTVT.

This rearrangement joins TRBV27 to TRBJ2-1; the D is unclear. The CDR3 consists of 13 residues. Trimming took off 4 bases at V and 10 bases at J, with 14 bases between the two ends. Per the germline V gene, CDR1 is MNHEY and CDR2 is SMNVEV (reference sequence). The CDR3 reads CASSWAGLREQFF. CDR3 bases: TGTGCCAGCAGTTGGGCAGGCCTTAGGGAGCAGTTCTTC.

The rearrangement links TRBV7-5 to TRBJ2-1; the table calls TRBD1, which could not be checked here. TRBV7-5 is assigned pseudogene status. The CDR3 spans 15 residues. CDR3 nucleotide sequence: TGTGTCAGAAGCTTCGGACAGGAGAACTACAATGAGCAGTTCTTC. It yields the protein CVRSFGQENYNEQFF.

The rearrangement links TRBV28 to TRBJ1-2; D might be TRBD1 (5 bases). The CDR3 extends over 13 amino acids. Trimming stripped 5 bases from V and 4 bases from J, with 11 bases between. Germline V CDR1 and CDR2: MDHEN, SYDVKM. CDR3: CASSIGAPYGYTF. CDR3 DNA: TGTGCCAGCAGTATTGGGGCTCCCTATGGCTACACCTTC.

This clone was counted once. The genes are TRBV7-3 and TRBJ2-1, with TRBD2 matching 10 bases. Germline loops: CDR1 SGHTA, CDR2 FQGTGA. With V trimmed by 5 bases and J by 1 base, 5 bases remained unmatched. The CDR3 is 16 residues long. The CDR3 DNA sequence: TGTGCCAGCAGCCCAGGACTAGCGGAATCCTACAATGAGCAGTTCTTC. Residues: CASSPGLAESYNEQFF.

The V gene is TRBV11-2, the J gene TRBJ2-5; 7 nucleotides line up with TRBD1. This CDR3 has 18 amino acids. Germline CDR1 reads SGHAT; CDR2 reads FQNNGV. Trimming took 1 base from V and 5 from J; bases not matched to a gene: 16. CDR3 nucleotides: TGTGCCAGCAGCTTAGGGACCGGGGCAGGGGGTCTAATCGAGACCCAGTACTTC. Translation: CASSLGTGAGGLIETQYF. The full variable domain, its missing parts supplied by reference TRBV11-2 and TRBJ2-5, is EAGVAQSPRYKIIEKRQSVAFWCNPISGHATLYWYQQILGQGPKLLIQFQNNGVVDDSQLPKDRFSAERLKGVDSTLKIQPAKLEDSAVYLCASSLGTGAGGLIETQYFGPGTRLLVL.

The J gene is TRBJ2-7, the V gene TRBV7-2; TRBD1 aligns across 9 bases. The CDR3 spans 14 residues. Trimming removed 7 bases from V and 5 bases from J; junction bases left unmatched: 9. The V gene's germline CDR1 is SGHTA and CDR2 FQGNSA. The CDR3 DNA follows: TGTGCCAGCACCAGGGGGACAGGGTTGAACGAGCAGTACTTC. Encoded protein: CASTRGTGLNEQYF.

This clone has only one observation. The J gene is TRBJ1-2, the V gene TRBV27; a weak D match, TRBD1 (5 bases). V was cut by 2 bases and J by 4 bases, with 11 bases left in between. The CDR3 is 14 residues long. Germline-derived CDR1 and CDR2 are MNHEY and SMNVEV (reference sequence). The CDR3 loop reads CASSLKDKGYGYTF. The CDR3 region has the DNA TGTGCCAGCAGTTTAAAGGACAAAGGCTATGGCTACACCTTC.

The rearrangement links TRBV11-2 to TRBJ2-1; 13 nucleotides agree with TRBD2. This CDR3 comprises 16 residues. Germline assignment: CDR1 SGHAT and CDR2 FQNNGV. The ends lost 3 bases at V and 9 bases at J; junction bases unmatched: 8. The chain's CDR3 is CASSLVLTSGRSEQFF. DNA for the CDR3: TGTGCCAGCAGCTTGGTTTTGACTAGCGGGAGGTCTGAGCAGTTCTTC.

The chain carries TRBV5-4 and TRBJ1-4; no clear D. CDR1 is SGHNT, CDR2 YYREEE, per germline (reference sequence). V lost 0 bases to trimming and J lost 0 bases, with 6 bases between them. The CDR3 consists of 15 residues. In nucleotides, the CDR3 is TGTGCCAGCAGCTTGGATTCTGCAACTAATGAAAAACTGTTTTTT. It encodes CASSLDSATNEKLFF. Variable domain in full (rest from reference TRBV5-4 and TRBJ1-4): ETGVTQSPTHLIKTRGQQVTLRCSSQSGHNTVSWYQQALGQGPQFIFQYYREEENGRGNFPPRFSGLQFPNYSSELNVNALELDDSALYLCASSLDSATNEKLFFGSGTQLSVL.

The V gene is TRBV30, the J gene TRBJ2-3, with TRBD1 as a possible D gene (6 bases). The CDR3 is 15 residues long. CDR1 and CDR2 (germline): GTSNPN, SVGIG (reference sequence). V shed 4 bases and J shed 6 bases, with 20 bases lying between them. CDR3 amino acids: CAWTDGAGEGDTQYF. CDR3 nucleotide sequence: TGTGCCTGGACCGACGGGGCAGGGGAAGGGGATACGCAGTATTTT.

This clone was counted once. The chain's CDR3 is CASSLSSRSSYNEQFF. CDR3 sequence (DNA): TGTGCCAGCAGCTTAAGCTCTAGGAGCTCCTACAATGAGCAGTTCTTC. This rearrangement joins TRBV7-6 to TRBJ2-1; no definite D call. Trimming removed 2 bases from V and 0 bases from J, with 11 bases in between. The CDR3 contains 16 residues. Germline assignment: CDR1 SGHVS and CDR2 FNYEAQ.

This clone was detected a few times. Other DNA sequences within the sample encode an identical CDR3. The chain is built from TRBV18 and TRBJ1-1, with D tentatively TRBD1 (6 bases). The length of the CDR3 is 14 residues. Trimming removed 1 base at V and 1 base at J, with 7 bases between. CDR1 is KGHSH, CDR2 LQKENI, per germline. The CDR3 nucleotides read TGTGCCAGCTCACCACAGACAGGGAACACTGAAGCTTTCTTT. It yields the protein CASSPQTGNTEAFF.

This clone has a handful of counts. The CDR3 coding sequence is TGTGCCAGTAGTACACGGAACTATGGCTACACCTTC. It translates to CASSTRNYGYTF. The gene calls are TRBV19 and TRBJ1-2; no clear D. The CDR3 runs 12 residues. V was trimmed by 4 bases and J by 2 bases, leaving 5 bases between them. The germline CDR1 and CDR2 sequences are LNHDA and SQIVND (reference sequence).

The chain recombines TRBV27 with TRBJ1-4, with 8 positions matching TRBD1. The V segment lost 3 bases and the J segment 10 bases; nucleotides outside the gene matches: 10. The CDR3 has 15 residues. Germline values: CDR1 MNHEY, CDR2 SMNVEV (reference sequence). The CDR3, as DNA: TGTGCCAGCAGTTTCTGGGGACAGGTCGATGTAAAACTGTTTTTT. It codes for CASSFWGQVDVKLFF. Full variable domain (rest looked up from reference TRBV27 and TRBJ1-4): EAQVTQNPRYLITVTGKKLTVTCSQNMNHEYMSWYRQDPGLGLRQIYYSMNVEVTDKGDVPEGYKVSRKEKRNFPLILESPSPNQTSLYFCASSFWGQVDVKLFFGSGTQLSVL.

The CDR3, as DNA: TGTGCCAGCAGTTATCCCGCAGGGTCGAACACTGAAGCTTTCTTT. This gives the protein CASSYPAGSNTEAFF. This chain links TRBV28 with TRBJ1-1; D may be TRBD1 (5 bases). Trimming pared 4 bases from V and 1 base from J, leaving 13 bases between. The length of the CDR3 is 15 residues. Germline lookup yields CDR1 MDHEN and CDR2 SYDVKM.

The chain uses TRBV10-1 and TRBJ2-1, with 7 positions matching TRBD2. Germline-derived CDR1 and CDR2 are WNHNN and SYGVQD (reference sequence). The CDR3 is 14 residues long. Trimming at V came to 6 bases and at J to 6 bases, leaving 8 bases not matched to a gene. CDR3 bases: TGCGCCAGCAGCCCGATTGGCGGGAGCAATGAGCAGTTCTTC. Its protein is CASSPIGGSNEQFF.

As to this clone: The junction departs from germline at one end; a sequencing error may be responsible. The chain carries TRBV7-9 and TRBJ2-1, with 8 bases lining up with TRBD1. The V gene's germline CDR1 is SEHNR and CDR2 FQNEAQ (reference sequence). The CDR3 has 16 amino acids. The CDR3 coding sequence is TGTGCCAGCAGCTTAGGGTCCCGACAGGGGTACAATGAGCGGTTCTTC. It yields the protein CASSLGSRQGYNERFF. The variable domain in full, completed from reference TRBV7-9 and TRBJ2-1, reads DTGVSQNPRHKITKRGQNVTFRCDPISEHNRLYWYRQTLGQGPEFLTYFQNEAQLEKSRLLSDRFSAERPKGSFSTLEIQRTEQGDSAMYLCASSLGSRQGYNERFFGPGTRLTVL.

J is TRBJ1-5 and V is TRBV27; 7 bases fit TRBD1. The V gene's germline CDR1 is MNHEY and CDR2 SMNVEV (reference sequence). The CDR3 has 18 amino acids. Trimming at V came to 4 bases and at J to 2 bases, leaving 14 bases not matched to a gene. CDR3 sequence reads: CASSSFGTASRGNQPQHF. CDR3 bases: TGTGCCAGCAGTTCGTTCGGGACAGCCTCCCGGGGCAATCAGCCCCAGCATTTT.

The chain is built from TRBV6-1 and TRBJ2-4; a possible D gene is TRBD2 (6 bases). V lost 4 bases and J lost 0, with 13 bases in between. This CDR3 has 16 residues. CDR1 is MNHNS and CDR2 is SASEGT in the germline V gene. In DNA, the CDR3 is TGTGCCAGCAGTGCGCTTGCGGGGTTAGCCAAAAACATTCAGTACTTC. It yields the protein CASSALAGLAKNIQYF.

The J gene is TRBJ2-3, the V gene TRBV6-1; a possible D gene is TRBD1 (5 bases). CDR1 and CDR2 from the germline V gene are MNHNS and SASEGT. Trimming took off 7 bases at V and 4 bases at J, with 15 bases between the two ends. The CDR3 consists of 14 residues. CDR3 nucleotide sequence: TGTGCCAGCAACTTGGGGCTCCGCCCAGATACGCAGTATTTT. It translates to CASNLGLRPDTQYF.

V usage is TRBV19 and J usage is TRBJ2-1; D is ambiguous. Per germline, CDR1 LNHDA and CDR2 SQIVND (reference sequence). V was pared by 3 bases and J by 3 bases, with 12 bases between. The CDR3 is made up of 15 amino acids. The DNA for the CDR3 is TGTGCCAGTAGTATCCAGGATGCCTTCTACAATGAGCAGTTCTTC. Its protein product is CASSIQDAFYNEQFF. Together with reference TRBV19 and TRBJ2-1, the CDR3 gives the full variable domain: DGGITQSPKYLFRKEGQNVTLSCEQNLNHDAMYWYRQDPGQGLRLIYYSQIVNDFQKGDIAEGYSVSREKKESFPLTVTSAQKNPTAFYLCASSIQDAFYNEQFFGPGTRLTVL.

This clone was counted a few times. This chain uses TRBV6-1 with TRBJ1-2, with TRBD1 as a possible D gene (5 bases). CDR1 is MNHNS and CDR2 is SASEGT in the germline V gene. CDR3 length equals 13 residues. The V end was cut by 8 bases, the J end by 4 bases, with 14 bases between. CDR3 in DNA: TGTGCCAGCTCGCGGGACGGATTCTATGGCTACACCTTC. It encodes CASSRDGFYGYTF.